This T cell receptor beta chain appears in the sequencing data of a study of cytomegalovirus exposure and HLA in healthy donors. Germline values: CDR1 KGHSH, CDR2 LQKENI. This CDR3 has 13 amino acids. The germline V and J ends were trimmed by 6 bases and 2 bases, with 10 bases remaining between them. The PCR was carried out with 60 Vbeta primers and 13 Jbeta primers. This table comes from immunoSEQ multiplex PCR, and its TCRdb copy is limited to in-frame clones, with some not included. The data show about 190,000 clones, with around 79% seen just once and 1.5% to 2% held by the top ten. This clonotype was obtained from a woman younger than 35 in good health and CMV-seronegative. The chain has TRBV18 and TRBJ2-5; D may be TRBD2 (6 bases). Specimen: PBMCs. This CDR3 reads CASSGGRQETQYF. Here the CDR3 DNA reads TGTGCCAGCTCGGGGGGAAGACAAGAGACCCAGTACTTC.